This is a list of T cell receptor beta chains from one sample in a study of glioma-infiltrating T cells. TCRdb analysed the multiplex PCR reads with MiXCR anew, one entry per CDR3 protein. The table has roughly 40,000 distinct CDR3 sequences, under 25% seen once. The specimen was glioma tissue, nonneoplastic brain tissue, or PBMCs (not recorded which). These receptors all stem from a human donor with low-grade glioma or glioblastoma, undergoing nonglioma brain surgery, or in good health (not recorded which). The CDR3 runs from the conserved cysteine through the conserved F or W. D genes are given only for firm matches. Rows give clone size only sometimes, using once, few, many, or a class for an expanded clone.

many,.,TRBJ2-1,TRBV20-1,TGCAGTGCTAGCGGACAAGGCACGGAGTTTGACAATGAGCAGTTCTTC,CSASGQGTEFDNEQFF
.,.,TRBJ2-7,TRBV5-5,TGTGCCAGCAGCTTGTCGAGTTCCAGGTTATTTACCTACGAGCAGTACTTC,CASSLSSSRLFTYEQYF
few,.,TRBJ2-5,TRBV5-4,TGTGCCAGCAGCCCCTCTTGGGCAGTCCAAGAGACCCAGTACTTC,CASSPSWAVQETQYF
few,.,TRBJ1-5,TRBV5-1,TGCGCCAGCAGCTTGGATGGACAGCCAAATCAGCCCCAGCATTTT,CASSLDGQPNQPQHF
many,.,TRBJ1-1,TRBV4-1,TGCGCCAGCAGCCAACGGGGGACGGAAAACACTGAAGCTTTCTTT,CASSQRGTENTEAFF
.,TRBD1,TRBJ1-1,TRBV20-1,TGCAGTGCTAGGGACAGGGGACAGAGCACTGAAGCTTTCTTT,CSARDRGQSTEAFF
few,.,TRBJ1-5,TRBV5-1,TGCGCCAGCAGCGCTGACAAAAATCAGCCCCAGCATTTT,CASSADKNQPQHF
few,TRBD1,TRBJ2-1,TRBV5-1,TGCGCCAGCAGCTTGGCCCCGGGACAGATCTACAATGAGCAGTTCTTC,CASSLAPGQIYNEQFF
.,.,TRBJ1-1,TRBV6-2/TRBV6-3,TGTGCCAGCGGACCTGCACTTGGGGAAGCTTTCTTT,CASGPALGEAFF
.,TRBD1,TRBJ1-3,TRBV12-3/TRBV12-4,TGTGCCAGCAGTTCGACAGGGACTGGAAACACCATATATTTT,CASSSTGTGNTIYF
.,TRBD2,TRBJ2-3,TRBV20-1,TGCAGTGCTAAGGCTTACGGGACTAGTTTCGATACGCAGTATTTT,CSAKAYGTSFDTQYF
many,.,TRBJ2-3,TRBV10-3,TGTGCCGTGCAAGTCGGAGAGGGGGATACGCAGTATTTT,CAVQVGEGDTQYF
many,.,TRBJ1-1,TRBV4-1,TGCGCCAGCAGCCAAGGATTTCTGAGGATGAACACTGAAGCTTTCTTT,CASSQGFLRMNTEAFF
many,.,TRBJ2-7,TRBV6-1,TGTGCCAGCCTAACCATCTTCAAACGGGACTCCTACGAGCAGTACTTC,CASLTIFKRDSYEQYF
many,.,TRBJ2-5,TRBV3-1,TGTGCCAGCAGCCAAGTTGGTCTAGCGCCAGAGACCCAGTACTTC,CASSQVGLAPETQYF
few,.,TRBJ1-5,TRBV3-1,TGTGCCAGCAGCCTATCCCAGGGTCAGCCCCAGCATTTT,CASSLSQGQPQHF
many,TRBD1,TRBJ1-2,TRBV19,TGTGCCAGTCGGGACAGGGGACATGGCTACACCTTC,CASRDRGHGYTF
many,.,TRBJ1-1,TRBV9,TGTGCCAGCAGCGTAGTTGAGGACAGAGGGACTGAAGCTTTCTTT,CASSVVEDRGTEAFF
many,.,TRBJ2-3,TRBV4-1,TGCGCCAGCAGCCAAGAGCAAAGCACAGATACGCAGTATTTT,CASSQEQSTDTQYF
many,.,TRBJ2-2,TRBV20-1,TGCAGTGCTAGAGATCAGCCCGGGACGCTGTTTTTT,CSARDQPGTLFF
many,.,TRBJ1-1,TRBV7-9,TGTGCCAGCAGAATGAACACTGAAGCTTTCTTT,CASRMNTEAFF
many,TRBD1,TRBJ2-1,TRBV14,TGTGCCAGCAGTCCAACAGGGGTGGCGTTCAATGAGCAGTTCTTC,CASSPTGVAFNEQFF
medium-sized,.,TRBJ1-3,TRBV6-1,TGTGCCAGCAGTCTCGCGGTCTCTGGAAACACCATATATTTT,CASSLAVSGNTIYF
many,.,TRBJ2-5,TRBV7-7,TGTGCCAGCAGCTTAAGCCGGCAGGCCCAAGAGACCCAGTACTTC,CASSLSRQAQETQYF
many,.,TRBJ2-5,TRBV4-1,TGCGCCAGCAGCCACCCTCAAGAGACCCAGTACTTC,CASSHPQETQYF
many,.,TRBJ1-6,TRBV19,TGTGCCAGTAGTACCCAGGGTTATTCACCCCTCCACTTT,CASSTQGYSPLHF